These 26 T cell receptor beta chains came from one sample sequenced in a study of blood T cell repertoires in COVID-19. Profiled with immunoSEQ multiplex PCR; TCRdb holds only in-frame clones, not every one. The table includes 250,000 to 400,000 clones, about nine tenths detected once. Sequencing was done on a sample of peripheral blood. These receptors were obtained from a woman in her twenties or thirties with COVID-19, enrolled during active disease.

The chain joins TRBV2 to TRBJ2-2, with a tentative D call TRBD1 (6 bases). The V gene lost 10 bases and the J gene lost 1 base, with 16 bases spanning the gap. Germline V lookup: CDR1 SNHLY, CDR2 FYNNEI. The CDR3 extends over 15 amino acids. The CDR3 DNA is TGTGCCATCCGACGTGGGGGCGGGAACACCGGGGAGCTGTTTTTT. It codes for CAIRRGGGNTGELFF.

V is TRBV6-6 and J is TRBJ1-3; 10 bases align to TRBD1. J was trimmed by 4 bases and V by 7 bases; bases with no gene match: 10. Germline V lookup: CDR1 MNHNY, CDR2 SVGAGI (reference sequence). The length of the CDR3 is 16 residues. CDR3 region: CASTDRGPGGGNTIYF. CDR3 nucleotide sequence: TGTGCCAGCACCGACAGGGGGCCGGGGGGCGGAAACACCATATATTTT.

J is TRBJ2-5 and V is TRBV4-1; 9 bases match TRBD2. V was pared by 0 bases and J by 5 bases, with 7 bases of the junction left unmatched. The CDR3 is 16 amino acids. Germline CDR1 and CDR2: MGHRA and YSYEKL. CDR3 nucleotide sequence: TGCGCCAGCAGCCAAGAACGCGCGGGAGGGGCGGAGACCCAGTACTTC. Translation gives CASSQERAGGAETQYF.

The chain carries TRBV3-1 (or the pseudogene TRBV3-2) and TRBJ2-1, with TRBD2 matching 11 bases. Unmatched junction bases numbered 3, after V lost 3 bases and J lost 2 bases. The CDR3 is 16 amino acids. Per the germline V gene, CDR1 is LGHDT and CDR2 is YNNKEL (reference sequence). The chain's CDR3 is CASSQGTSGTYNEQFF. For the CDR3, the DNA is TGTGCCAGCAGCCAGGGGACTAGCGGAACCTACAATGAGCAGTTCTTC.

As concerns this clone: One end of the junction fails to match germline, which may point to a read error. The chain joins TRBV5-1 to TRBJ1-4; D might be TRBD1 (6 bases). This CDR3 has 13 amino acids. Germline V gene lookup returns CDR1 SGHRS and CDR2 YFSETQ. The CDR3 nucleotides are TGCGCCAGCAGCTGGGACACTAGTGAAAAACTGTTTTTT. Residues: CASSWDTSEKLFF.

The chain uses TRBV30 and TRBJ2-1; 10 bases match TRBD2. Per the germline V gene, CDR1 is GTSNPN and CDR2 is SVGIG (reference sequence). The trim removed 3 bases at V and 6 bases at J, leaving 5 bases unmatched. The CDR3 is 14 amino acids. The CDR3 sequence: CAWRALAGINEQFF. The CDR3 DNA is TGTGCCTGGAGGGCACTAGCGGGAATCAATGAGCAGTTCTTC.

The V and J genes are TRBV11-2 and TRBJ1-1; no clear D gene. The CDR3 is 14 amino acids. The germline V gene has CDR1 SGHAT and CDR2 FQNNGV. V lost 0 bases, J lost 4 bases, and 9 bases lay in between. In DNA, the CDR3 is TGTGCCAGCAGCTTAGAGGCATGGAGCACTGAAGCTTTCTTT. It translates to CASSLEAWSTEAFF.

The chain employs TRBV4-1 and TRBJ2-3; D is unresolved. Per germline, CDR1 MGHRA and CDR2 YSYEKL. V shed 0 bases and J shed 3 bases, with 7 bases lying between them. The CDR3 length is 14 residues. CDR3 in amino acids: CASSQDRVTDTQYF. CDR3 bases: TGCGCCAGCAGCCAAGATCGGGTTACAGATACGCAGTATTTT.

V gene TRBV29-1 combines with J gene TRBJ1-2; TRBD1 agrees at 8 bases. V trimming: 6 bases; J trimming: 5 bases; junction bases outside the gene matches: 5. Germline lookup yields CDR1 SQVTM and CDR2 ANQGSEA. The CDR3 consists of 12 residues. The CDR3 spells CSVARDRYGYTF. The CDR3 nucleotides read TGCAGCGTGGCCCGGGACAGGTATGGCTACACCTTC. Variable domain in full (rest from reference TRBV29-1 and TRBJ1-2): SAVISQKPSRDICQRGTSLTIQCQVDSQVTMMFWYRQQPGQSLTLIATANQGSEATYESGFVIDKFPISRPNLTFSTLTVSNMSPEDSSIYLCSVARDRYGYTFGSGTRLTVV.

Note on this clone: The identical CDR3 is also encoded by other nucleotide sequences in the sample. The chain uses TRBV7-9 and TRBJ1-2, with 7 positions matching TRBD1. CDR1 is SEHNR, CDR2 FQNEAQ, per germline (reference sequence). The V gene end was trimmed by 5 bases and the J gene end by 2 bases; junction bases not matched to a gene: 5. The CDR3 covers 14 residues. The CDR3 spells CASSPRQGNYGYTF. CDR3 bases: TGTGCCAGCAGCCCAAGACAGGGAAACTATGGCTACACCTTC.

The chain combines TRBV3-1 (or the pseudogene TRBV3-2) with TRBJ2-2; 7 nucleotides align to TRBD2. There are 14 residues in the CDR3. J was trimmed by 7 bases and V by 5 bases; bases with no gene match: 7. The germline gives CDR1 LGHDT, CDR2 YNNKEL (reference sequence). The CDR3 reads CASSTSLADGELFF. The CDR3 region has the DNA TGTGCCAGCAGCACCTCTCTAGCGGACGGGGAGCTGTTTTTT.

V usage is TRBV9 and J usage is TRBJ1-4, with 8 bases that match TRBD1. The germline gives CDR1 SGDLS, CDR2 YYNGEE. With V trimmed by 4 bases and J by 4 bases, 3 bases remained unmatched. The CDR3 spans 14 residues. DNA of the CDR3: TGTGCCAGCAGCTTACAGGGGGGTAATGAAAAACTGTTTTTT. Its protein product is CASSLQGGNEKLFF.

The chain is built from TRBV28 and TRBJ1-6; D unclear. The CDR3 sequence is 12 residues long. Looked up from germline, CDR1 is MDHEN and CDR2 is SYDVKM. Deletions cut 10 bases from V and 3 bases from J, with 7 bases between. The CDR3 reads CATRYYNSPLHF. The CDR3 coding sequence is TGTGCCACCCGGTACTATAATTCACCCCTCCACTTT.

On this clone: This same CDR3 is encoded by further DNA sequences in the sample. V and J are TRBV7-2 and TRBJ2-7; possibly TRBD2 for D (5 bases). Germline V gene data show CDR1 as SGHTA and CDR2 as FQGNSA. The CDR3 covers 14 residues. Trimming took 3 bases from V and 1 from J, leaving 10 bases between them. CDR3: CASSFRTGSYEQYF. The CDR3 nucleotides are TGTGCCAGCAGCTTCAGAACGGGATCCTACGAGCAGTACTTC.

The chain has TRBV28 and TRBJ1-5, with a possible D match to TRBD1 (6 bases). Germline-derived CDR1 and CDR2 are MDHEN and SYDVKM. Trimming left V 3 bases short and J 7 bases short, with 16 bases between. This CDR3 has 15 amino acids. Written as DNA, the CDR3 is TGTGCCAGCAGTTTGTCCGCAGGGGTCGACCAGCCCCAGCATTTT. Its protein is CASSLSAGVDQPQHF.

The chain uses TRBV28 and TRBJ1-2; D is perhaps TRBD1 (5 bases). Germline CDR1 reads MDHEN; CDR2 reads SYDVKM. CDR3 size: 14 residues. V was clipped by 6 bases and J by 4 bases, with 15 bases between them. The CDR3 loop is CASSPGLRIYGYTF. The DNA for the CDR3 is TGTGCCAGCAGCCCGGGACTGAGAATCTATGGCTACACCTTC.

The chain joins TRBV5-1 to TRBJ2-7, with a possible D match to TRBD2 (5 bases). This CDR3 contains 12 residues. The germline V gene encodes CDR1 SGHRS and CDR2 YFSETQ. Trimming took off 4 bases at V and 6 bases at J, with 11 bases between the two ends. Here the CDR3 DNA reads TGCGCCAGCAGCGGAGAGGGTATCGAGCAGTACTTC. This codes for CASSGEGIEQYF.

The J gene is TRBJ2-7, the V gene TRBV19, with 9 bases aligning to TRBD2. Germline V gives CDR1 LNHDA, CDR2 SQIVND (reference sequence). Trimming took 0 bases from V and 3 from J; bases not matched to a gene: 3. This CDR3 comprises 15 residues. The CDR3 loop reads CASSIDIAGDYEQYF. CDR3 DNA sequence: TGTGCCAGTAGTATAGACATAGCGGGGGACTACGAGCAGTACTTC.

The CDR3 spells CASSFPTATNEKLFF. The CDR3 DNA is TGTGCCAGCAGTTTCCCGACAGCAACTAATGAAAAACTGTTTTTT. The V and J genes are TRBV25-1 and TRBJ1-4; D might be TRBD1 (5 bases). From germline, CDR1 is MGHDK and CDR2 SYGVNS. This CDR3 is built from 15 residues. The V and J ends lost 5 bases and 0 bases respectively, with 10 bases between them.

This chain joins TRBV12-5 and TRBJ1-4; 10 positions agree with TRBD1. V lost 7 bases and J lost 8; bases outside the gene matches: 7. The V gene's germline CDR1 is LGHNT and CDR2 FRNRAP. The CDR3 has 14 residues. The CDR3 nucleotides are TGTGCTAGTGCCCGGGACAGGGGAGGAGAAAAACTGTTTTTT. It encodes CASARDRGGEKLFF. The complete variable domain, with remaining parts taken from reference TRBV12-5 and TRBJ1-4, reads DARVTQTPRHKVTEMGQEVTMRCQPILGHNTVFWYRQTMMQGLELLAYFRNRAPLDDSGMPKDRFSAEMPDATLATLKIQPSEPRDSAVYFCASARDRGGEKLFFGSGTQLSVL.

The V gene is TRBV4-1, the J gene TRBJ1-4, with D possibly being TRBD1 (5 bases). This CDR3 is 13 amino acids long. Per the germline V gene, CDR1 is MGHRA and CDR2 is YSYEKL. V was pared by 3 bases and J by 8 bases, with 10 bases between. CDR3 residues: CASSQGLNEKLFF. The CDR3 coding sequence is TGCGCCAGCAGCCAGGGGCTAAACGAAAAACTGTTTTTT.

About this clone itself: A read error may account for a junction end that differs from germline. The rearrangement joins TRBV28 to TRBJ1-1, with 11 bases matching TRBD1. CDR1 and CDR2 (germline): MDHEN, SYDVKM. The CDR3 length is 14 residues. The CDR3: CASSWDRGNTGAFF. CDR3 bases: TGTGCCAGCAGTTGGGACAGGGGGAACACTGGAGCTTTCTTT.

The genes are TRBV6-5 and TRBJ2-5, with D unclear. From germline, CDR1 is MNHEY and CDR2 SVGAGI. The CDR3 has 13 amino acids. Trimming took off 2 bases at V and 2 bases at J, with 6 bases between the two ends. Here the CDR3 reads CASSYPTQETQYF. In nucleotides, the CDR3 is TGTGCCAGCAGTTACCCTACGCAAGAGACCCAGTACTTC.

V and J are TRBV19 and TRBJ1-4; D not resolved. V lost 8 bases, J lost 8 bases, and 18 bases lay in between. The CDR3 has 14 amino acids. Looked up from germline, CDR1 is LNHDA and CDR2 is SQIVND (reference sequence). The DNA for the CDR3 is TGTGCCAGTTCAGGATGGGCCAGAAGGGAAAAACTGTTTTTT. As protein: CASSGWARREKLFF.

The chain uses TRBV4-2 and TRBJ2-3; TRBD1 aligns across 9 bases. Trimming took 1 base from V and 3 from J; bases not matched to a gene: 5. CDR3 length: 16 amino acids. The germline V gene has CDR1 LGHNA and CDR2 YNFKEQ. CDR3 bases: TGTGCCAGCAGCCAAGTGTACGGGACAGGGACAGATACGCAGTATTTT. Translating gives CASSQVYGTGTDTQYF.

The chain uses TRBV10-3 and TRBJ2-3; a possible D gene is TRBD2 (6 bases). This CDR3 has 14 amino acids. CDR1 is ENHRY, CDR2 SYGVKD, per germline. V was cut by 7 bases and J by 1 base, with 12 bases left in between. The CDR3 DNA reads TGTGCCATCAACCGGGACTTGGGCACAGATACGCAGTATTTT. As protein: CAINRDLGTDTQYF.